This TCR beta chain was profiled in a study of blood T cell repertoires in COVID-19. In the original analysis: Nucleated cell counts were estimated from reference gene primer amplification. The repertoire was sequenced with immunoSEQ multiplex PCR; TCRdb's copy has only in-frame clones and lacks some. That table is the source of V, J and clone size, and D and trimming were worked out from the DNA. The data hold roughly 300,000 clones, with 85% to 90% observed a single time. V was clipped by 6 bases and J by 2 bases; unmatched bases: 11. Germline lookup yields CDR1 SGHNT and CDR2 YYREEE (reference sequence). The CDR3 consists of 15 residues.

The sequencing input was PBMCs or T cells enriched from blood (not recorded which). The sequence was obtained from a young man who had recovered from COVID-19. The V call is TRBV5-4, the J call TRBJ2-7; 7 positions match TRBD1. The CDR3 protein is CASKRAGTAPYEQYF. CDR3 nucleotides: TGTGCCAGCAAAAGGGCCGGGACAGCCCCCTACGAGCAGTACTTC.